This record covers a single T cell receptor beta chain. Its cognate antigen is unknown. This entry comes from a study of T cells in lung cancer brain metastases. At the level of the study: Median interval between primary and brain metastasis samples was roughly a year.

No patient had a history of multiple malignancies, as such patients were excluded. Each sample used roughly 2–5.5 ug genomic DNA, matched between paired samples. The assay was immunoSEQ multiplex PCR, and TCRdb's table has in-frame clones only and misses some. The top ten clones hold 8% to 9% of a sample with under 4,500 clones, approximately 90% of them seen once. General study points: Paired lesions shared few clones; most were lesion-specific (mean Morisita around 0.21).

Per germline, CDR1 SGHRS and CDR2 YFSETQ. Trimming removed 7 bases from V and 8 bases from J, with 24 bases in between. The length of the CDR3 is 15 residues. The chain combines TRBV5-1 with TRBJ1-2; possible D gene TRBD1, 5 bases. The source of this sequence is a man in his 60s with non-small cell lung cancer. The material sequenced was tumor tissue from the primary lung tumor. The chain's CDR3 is CASGTDSRGSGGYTF. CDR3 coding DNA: TGCGCCAGCGGAACTGACAGTCGTGGGTCAGGCGGCTACACCTTC.